These T cell receptor beta chains were read from a single sample in a study of breast tumors, draining lymph nodes, adjacent tissues. TCRdb redid the calling of the multiplex PCR reads with MiXCR, one entry per CDR3 protein. Altogether some 83,000 distinct CDR3 sequences are present, approximately 19% being singletons, with the ten largest covering approximately 2.5%. Sequencing used axillary lymph node tissue. These TCRs come from a female donor with breast cancer. Some clones in this sample may be carry-over from other donors' samples. CDR3s include the opening cysteine and the closing phenylalanine or tryptophan. Fields, in order: V gene, D gene, clone size, J gene, CDR3 DNA, CDR3 protein. The D gene is left open where the match is weak. Not all rows give a size; the values are once, few, many and, for expanded clones, a class.

v_call: TRBV20-1
d_call: TRBD1
clone_size: many
j_call: TRBJ1-2
cdr3_nt: TGCAGTGCTAGTAGGGGGGGGACAGGGGACGACACCTTC
cdr3_aa: CSASRGGTGDDTF

v_call: TRBV12-3/TRBV12-4
d_call: -
clone_size: few
j_call: TRBJ1-2
cdr3_nt: TGTGCCGGCATCTCTATCCAGGGAGGCTACACCTTC
cdr3_aa: CAGISIQGGYTF

v_call: TRBV6-5
d_call: TRBD2
clone_size: many
j_call: TRBJ2-1
cdr3_nt: TGTGCCAGCAGTTACACCCGAGGACTAGCGGGAGGGCAAGACAATGAGCAGTTCTTC
cdr3_aa: CASSYTRGLAGGQDNEQFF

v_call: TRBV5-1
d_call: -
clone_size: many
j_call: TRBJ2-2
cdr3_nt: TGCGCCAGCAGCTTGGAGGTGCCGAACACCGGGGAGCTGTTTTTT
cdr3_aa: CASSLEVPNTGELFF

v_call: TRBV4-2
d_call: -
clone_size: many
j_call: TRBJ1-2
cdr3_nt: TGTGCCAGCAGCCAAGGAGCAGGGTTGAACTATGGCTACACCTTC
cdr3_aa: CASSQGAGLNYGYTF

v_call: TRBV28
d_call: -
clone_size: few
j_call: TRBJ2-6
cdr3_nt: TGTGCCAGCAGTTTTGAGGGCTCTGGGGCCAACGTCCTGACTTTC
cdr3_aa: CASSFEGSGANVLTF

v_call: TRBV9
d_call: -
clone_size: many
j_call: TRBJ1-3
cdr3_nt: TGTGCCAGCAGCGTGACAAACTCTGGAAACACCATATATTTT
cdr3_aa: CASSVTNSGNTIYF

v_call: TRBV20-1
d_call: TRBD2
clone_size: -
j_call: TRBJ2-1
cdr3_nt: TGCAGTGCCCCCCCGGGACTAGGATTGGCTGAGCAGTTCTTC
cdr3_aa: CSAPPGLGLAEQFF

v_call: TRBV24-1
d_call: -
clone_size: medium-sized
j_call: TRBJ1-4
cdr3_nt: TGTGCCACCAGTGATTCCTACGATCCCGGGAACGTGTTTTTT
cdr3_aa: CATSDSYDPGNVFF

v_call: TRBV20-1
d_call: -
clone_size: -
j_call: TRBJ1-1
cdr3_nt: TGCAGTGCTAGAGATCAACTAAGGGGGTCGGGAGCTTTCTTT
cdr3_aa: CSARDQLRGSGAFF

v_call: TRBV20-1
d_call: -
clone_size: medium-sized
j_call: TRBJ1-5
cdr3_nt: TGCAGTGCTAGAGGCCGGGAAATTCGTCAGCCCCAGCATTTT
cdr3_aa: CSARGREIRQPQHF

v_call: TRBV6-5
d_call: -
clone_size: many
j_call: TRBJ2-7
cdr3_nt: TGTGCCAGCAGTTCCCCAACAGAGCAGTACTTC
cdr3_aa: CASSSPTEQYF

v_call: TRBV2
d_call: -
clone_size: many
j_call: TRBJ2-7
cdr3_nt: TGTGCCAGCAACAGGCCCCAGGGTGACAGCTCGGTGCAGTACTTC
cdr3_aa: CASNRPQGDSSVQYF

v_call: TRBV2
d_call: -
clone_size: many
j_call: TRBJ2-7
cdr3_nt: TGTGCCAGCAGTGAAAGTGGCTGGGACGAGCAGTACTTC
cdr3_aa: CASSESGWDEQYF

v_call: TRBV11-2
d_call: -
clone_size: many
j_call: TRBJ1-2
cdr3_nt: TGTGCCAGCAGCTTAGGGACGGATTATGGCTACACCTTC
cdr3_aa: CASSLGTDYGYTF

v_call: TRBV28
d_call: TRBD2
clone_size: -
j_call: TRBJ2-1
cdr3_nt: TGTGCCAGCAGCCCGGTCGATCTAGCGGGAGGGGAGCAGTTCTTC
cdr3_aa: CASSPVDLAGGEQFF

v_call: TRBV10-3
d_call: -
clone_size: many
j_call: TRBJ2-7
cdr3_nt: TGTGCCATCAGTGAGAGAAATTCCTACGAGCAGTACTTC
cdr3_aa: CAISERNSYEQYF

v_call: TRBV4-3
d_call: -
clone_size: many
j_call: TRBJ2-5
cdr3_nt: TGCGCCAGCAGCCAAGATGGGATAACAGGGCTTGAGACCCAGTACTTC
cdr3_aa: CASSQDGITGLETQYF

v_call: TRBV5-1
d_call: -
clone_size: many
j_call: TRBJ1-6
cdr3_nt: TGCGCCAGCAGCTTGGAAGGCGGACGGAATTCACCCCTCCACTTT
cdr3_aa: CASSLEGGRNSPLHF

v_call: TRBV6-1
d_call: -
clone_size: many
j_call: TRBJ2-3
cdr3_nt: TGTGCCAGCAGTGACCAAACAGATACGCAGTATTTT
cdr3_aa: CASSDQTDTQYF

v_call: TRBV14
d_call: -
clone_size: -
j_call: TRBJ2-4
cdr3_nt: TGTGCCAGCAGCCCGGACCGAGGCGTTCAGTACTTC
cdr3_aa: CASSPDRGVQYF

v_call: TRBV6-5
d_call: -
clone_size: many
j_call: TRBJ2-3
cdr3_nt: TGTGCCAGCAGTTTCCTCCCCTTCGCGTCTAGCACAGATACGCAGTATTTT
cdr3_aa: CASSFLPFASSTDTQYF

v_call: TRBV6-1
d_call: -
clone_size: many
j_call: TRBJ1-6
cdr3_nt: TGTGCCAGCAGCGGGGATGCCAATTCACCCCTCCACTTT
cdr3_aa: CASSGDANSPLHF

v_call: TRBV7-3
d_call: -
clone_size: many
j_call: TRBJ2-5
cdr3_nt: TGTGCCAGCAGCTTAAGAGGGGGGGAGACCCAGTACTTC
cdr3_aa: CASSLRGGETQYF

v_call: TRBV7-9
d_call: TRBD2
clone_size: many
j_call: TRBJ2-5
cdr3_nt: TGTGCCAGCCATCAGAGCGGGAGTGCGGAGACCCAGTACTTC
cdr3_aa: CASHQSGSAETQYF

v_call: TRBV4-1
d_call: -
clone_size: -
j_call: TRBJ2-3
cdr3_nt: TGCGCCAGCAGCCAAGCTCCCCCCGGGACCGCCACAGATACGCAGTATTTT
cdr3_aa: CASSQAPPGTATDTQYF

v_call: TRBV6-5
d_call: -
clone_size: many
j_call: TRBJ1-5
cdr3_nt: TGTGCCAGCAGCCCGCGGGGTAGACGTCAGCCCCAGCATTTT
cdr3_aa: CASSPRGRRQPQHF

v_call: TRBV7-8
d_call: TRBD2
clone_size: many
j_call: TRBJ2-7
cdr3_nt: TGTGCCAGCAGCTCCCTAGCGGGCTCACAGCAGTACTTC
cdr3_aa: CASSSLAGSQQYF

v_call: TRBV5-4
d_call: -
clone_size: many
j_call: TRBJ2-1
cdr3_nt: TGTGCCAGCAGCTCGTACAAAGACCCGGGGAATGAGCAGTTCTTC
cdr3_aa: CASSSYKDPGNEQFF

v_call: TRBV7-9
d_call: -
clone_size: -
j_call: TRBJ1-1
cdr3_nt: TGTGCCAGCAGCTTTTTACCTGAAGCTTTCTTT
cdr3_aa: CASSFLPEAFF

v_call: TRBV30
d_call: TRBD1
clone_size: few
j_call: TRBJ1-5
cdr3_nt: TGTGCCTGGAGTGGGGGGACAGGGTATAATCAGCCCCAGCATTTT
cdr3_aa: CAWSGGTGYNQPQHF

v_call: TRBV28
d_call: -
clone_size: -
j_call: TRBJ1-2
cdr3_nt: TGTGCCAGCAAACGGGGGAGAGGTGGCTACACCTTC
cdr3_aa: CASKRGRGGYTF

v_call: TRBV10-3
d_call: -
clone_size: -
j_call: TRBJ2-1
cdr3_nt: TGTGCCATCAAGGGGGGGGGGACGGCAAATACTGGGCAGTTCTTC
cdr3_aa: CAIKGGGTANTGQFF

v_call: TRBV30
d_call: TRBD2
clone_size: few
j_call: TRBJ2-1
cdr3_nt: TGTGCCTGGAGTGGGGAGCGGGAGGGTCATGAGCAGTTCTTC
cdr3_aa: CAWSGEREGHEQFF

v_call: TRBV7-8
d_call: -
clone_size: many
j_call: TRBJ2-7
cdr3_nt: TGTGCCAGCAGCTCGGACACAACCCCCTACGAGCAGTACTTC
cdr3_aa: CASSSDTTPYEQYF

v_call: TRBV2
d_call: -
clone_size: many
j_call: TRBJ2-5
cdr3_nt: TGTGCCAGCACCCGGTCGGCCCAGGAGACCCAGTACTTC
cdr3_aa: CASTRSAQETQYF

v_call: TRBV12-3/TRBV12-4
d_call: TRBD1
clone_size: few
j_call: TRBJ2-2
cdr3_nt: TGTGCCAGCAGTTTATATACAGGGGGTTTATCCGGGGAGCTGTTTTTT
cdr3_aa: CASSLYTGGLSGELFF

v_call: TRBV19
d_call: -
clone_size: many
j_call: TRBJ2-2
cdr3_nt: TGTGCCAGTAGGGACGGACTTCAAAGGAACGGGGAGCTGTTTTTT
cdr3_aa: CASRDGLQRNGELFF

v_call: TRBV7-2
d_call: -
clone_size: many
j_call: TRBJ2-5
cdr3_nt: TGTGCCAGCAGCTTAAGGTGGGGGACCCAGTACTTC
cdr3_aa: CASSLRWGTQYF

v_call: TRBV5-1
d_call: TRBD2
clone_size: many
j_call: TRBJ2-1
cdr3_nt: TGCGCCAGCAGCTTGGAGCTAGCGGGAGGTTCCTACAATGAGCAGTTCTTC
cdr3_aa: CASSLELAGGSYNEQFF